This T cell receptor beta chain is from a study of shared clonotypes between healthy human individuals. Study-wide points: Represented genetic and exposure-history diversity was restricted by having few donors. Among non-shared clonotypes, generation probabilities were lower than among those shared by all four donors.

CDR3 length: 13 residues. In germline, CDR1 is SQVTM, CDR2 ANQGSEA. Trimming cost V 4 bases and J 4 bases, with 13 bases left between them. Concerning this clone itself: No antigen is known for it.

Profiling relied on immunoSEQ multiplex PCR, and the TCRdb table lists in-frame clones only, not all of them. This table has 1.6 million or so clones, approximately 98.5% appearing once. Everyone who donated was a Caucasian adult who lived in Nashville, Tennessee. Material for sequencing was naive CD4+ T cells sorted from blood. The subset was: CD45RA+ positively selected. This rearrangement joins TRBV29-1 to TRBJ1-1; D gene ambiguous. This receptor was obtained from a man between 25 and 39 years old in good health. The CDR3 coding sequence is TGCAGCGTTGCAGAATTGAGGGCCACTGAAGCTTTCTTT. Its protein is CSVAELRATEAFF.